A single sample is the source of the 10 T cell receptor beta chains below, sequenced in a study of shared clonotypes between healthy human individuals. CD8 cells classed as naive were CD45RO-negative and positively selected for CCR7, excluding terminally differentiated effector memory CD45RA+ cells. This table comes from immunoSEQ multiplex PCR, and its TCRdb copy is limited to in-frame clones, with some not included. The table has around 1.9 million clones, 85% to 95% seen once. Sequenced input: naive CD8+ T cells from PBMCs. The origin of the receptors is a man aged 18 to 30 in good health. Some clones in this sample may be carry-over from other donors' samples.

V and J are TRBV19 and TRBJ2-3; possibly TRBD2 for D (6 bases). The germline CDR1 and CDR2 sequences are LNHDA and SQIVND (reference sequence). CDR3 length equals 13 residues. V gave up 5 bases and J gave up 8 bases, with 14 bases separating them. The CDR3 spells CASSLTGAGTQYF. Here the CDR3 DNA reads TGTGCCAGTAGTCTAACGGGAGCCGGTACGCAGTATTTT.

The chain employs TRBV7-8 and TRBJ2-7, with D hard to call. This CDR3 region has 11 residues. CDR1 SGHVS and CDR2 FQNEAQ come from the germline V gene. V was shortened by 5 bases and J by 3 bases, with 5 bases between the two germline ends. As DNA, the CDR3 is TGTGCCAGCAGCGGCTACTACGAGCAGTACTTC. This gives the protein CASSGYYEQYF.

The chain employs TRBV5-6 and TRBJ1-1; 7 nucleotides agree with TRBD1. The CDR3 is 13 amino acids. The germline gives CDR1 SGHDT, CDR2 YYEEEE. J gave up 1 base and V 4 bases, and 1 base lay outside the gene matches. CDR3 nucleotide sequence: TGTGCCAGCAGCCAGGGGGGGAACACTGAAGCTTTCTTT. Protein sequence: CASSQGGNTEAFF.

This clone showed up just once. This sequence joins TRBV28 and TRBJ2-1; TRBD2 aligns across 9 bases. The CDR3 sequence is 16 residues long. From germline, CDR1 is MDHEN and CDR2 SYDVKM. V lost 6 bases to trimming and J lost 5 bases; unmatched junction nucleotides: 11. Here the CDR3 DNA reads TGTGCCAGCAGCCCCAGGGGGGCTAGCGGGGACAATGAGCAGTTCTTC. It yields the protein CASSPRGASGDNEQFF.

V usage is TRBV7-2 and J usage is TRBJ2-7; TRBD2 matches 13 bases. Germline assignment: CDR1 SGHTA and CDR2 FQGNSA. The CDR3 loop spans 15 amino acids. The V and J ends lost 5 bases and 4 bases, in that order; junction bases with no gene match: 5. The CDR3 here is CASSPGLAGEYEQYF. For the CDR3, the DNA is TGTGCCAGCAGCCCCGGACTAGCGGGGGAGTACGAGCAGTACTTC.

In the case of this clone: The same CDR3 also results from other DNA sequences found in this sample. This chain uses TRBV27 with TRBJ1-1; D is possibly TRBD1 (5 bases). CDR3 length: 14 residues. In germline, CDR1 is MNHEY, CDR2 SMNVEV (reference sequence). V was pared by 3 bases and J by 1 base, with 9 bases between. CDR3 protein: CASSLTGTNTEAFF. CDR3 nucleotide sequence: TGTGCCAGCAGTTTGACGGGGACGAACACTGAAGCTTTCTTT.

This chain uses TRBV4-1 with TRBJ1-3; weak D call: TRBD1 (5 bases). CDR1 is MGHRA and CDR2 is YSYEKL in the germline V gene. The V end lost 4 bases, the J end lost 4 bases, and 14 bases lay between the germline ends. The CDR3 length is 15 residues. The CDR3 reads CASSLDSAVGNTIYF. CDR3 coding DNA: TGCGCCAGCAGCCTAGACAGCGCCGTGGGAAACACCATATATTTT.

The chain is built from TRBV5-6 and TRBJ2-7; TRBD2 aligns across 8 bases. Germline CDR1 is SGHDT and CDR2 is YYEEEE. The CDR3 is 15 residues long. Trimming cost V 4 bases and J 2 bases; bases outside gene matches: 8. This CDR3 is CASSLSLAAAYEQYF. The DNA for the CDR3 is TGTGCCAGCAGCCTTTCACTAGCGGCGGCCTACGAGCAGTACTTC.

V gene TRBV7-9 combines with J gene TRBJ2-2; TRBD2 matches at 9 bases. Unmatched junction bases numbered 8, after V lost 2 bases and J lost 1 base. Germline V gene lookup returns CDR1 SEHNR and CDR2 FQNEAQ (reference sequence). The CDR3 spans 18 residues. CDR3 protein: CASSLSYKLAGNTGELFF. DNA of the CDR3: TGTGCCAGCAGCTTAAGTTATAAACTAGCGGGGAACACCGGGGAGCTGTTTTTT.

This chain connects TRBV4-1 to TRBJ1-1; no definite D call. Per germline, CDR1 MGHRA and CDR2 YSYEKL. The CDR3 is 12 residues long. The V end lost 1 base, the J end lost 8 bases, and 8 bases lay between the germline ends. CDR3 in amino acids: CASSQGTVEAFF. The CDR3 DNA is TGCGCCAGCAGCCAAGGGACTGTAGAAGCTTTCTTT.